The source of this T cell receptor beta chain is a study of T-cell reconstitution after alpha-beta-depleted transplantation in children. Study-level points and caveats: One year post-transplant, T-cell counts and diversity were largely derived from T cells produced anew. Where some patients showed high TCRbeta diversity at day 60, it came from recipient T cells and thymic progenitors that had survived. Several hundred rapidly expanded clones from non-depleted graft cells reportedly supplied alpha-beta T cells about two months post-transplant.

CDR3 length: 16 amino acids. The germline V gene encodes CDR1 LGHDT and CDR2 YNNKEL (reference sequence). The V and J ends lost 0 bases and 1 base respectively, with 11 bases between them. About this clonotype itself: The antigen is not known.

A library of TCRbeta sequences, prepared with unique molecular identifiers, was generated. TCRdb re-called the PCR reads through MiXCR, storing one row per CDR3 protein. In the table there are some 200,000 distinct CDR3 sequences, approximately 11% of which are singletons. This sequence originates from a child less than two years old with acute myeloid leukemia, due to receive a stem cell transplant. The chain carries TRBV3-1 and TRBJ2-3, with D perhaps matching TRBD1 or TRBD2 (6 bases each). Sequenced here: PBMCs, sampled before TCRalphabeta/CD19-depleted stem cell transplant. CDR3 protein: CASSQEEGGGTDTQYF. Here the CDR3 DNA reads TGTGCCAGCAGCCAAGAAGAGGGGGGAGGCACAGATACGCAGTATTTT.